Listed below are T cell receptor beta chains from one sample, sequenced in a study of blood T cell repertoires in COVID-19. Generated by immunoSEQ multiplex PCR, the TCRdb table keeps only in-frame clones and is missing some. The table has around 180,000 clones, about 82% seen once. Sequencing was performed on peripheral blood. The source of these receptors is a woman aged 25 to 39 with acute or convalescent COVID-19. Each CDR3 is given with its conserved first and last residue. Each record gives: clone size, V gene, D gene, J gene, CDR3 protein, CDR3 DNA. The D gene is left open where the match is weak. Not every row has a clone size; where given, it reads once, few, many or a size class.

>NA|TRBV6-2/TRBV6-3|NA|TRBJ1-2
CASSAAPNAGYGYTF
TGTGCCAGCAGTGCCGCCCCCAACGCAGGCTATGGCTACACCTTC
>NA|TRBV6-5|TRBD1|TRBJ1-1
CASSRTGGASQAFF
TGTGCCAGCAGTAGGACAGGGGGCGCCTCCCAAGCTTTCTTT
>NA|TRBV6-4|TRBD2|TRBJ2-1
CASSPLAGGGNEQFF
TGTGCCAGCAGCCCACTAGCGGGAGGAGGGAATGAGCAGTTCTTC
>NA|TRBV6-2/TRBV6-3|NA|TRBJ2-7
CASSSATHRLEEQYF
TGTGCCAGCAGTTCCGCCACTCACCGGTTAGAAGAGCAGTACTTC
>NA|TRBV5-5|NA|TRBJ2-4
CASSISGGVGNIQYF
TGTGCCAGCAGCATATCCGGCGGGGTTGGGAACATTCAGTACTTC
>NA|TRBV27|NA|TRBJ1-1
CASRTPGSRVDEAFF
TGTGCCAGCAGGACCCCTGGGAGTAGGGTTGATGAAGCTTTCTTT
>few|TRBV5-1|TRBD1|TRBJ1-1
CASSLRGTGGTRNTEAFF
TGCGCCAGCAGCTTGAGAGGGACAGGGGGGACTCGGAACACTGAAGCTTTCTTT
>NA|TRBV2|NA|TRBJ2-2
CASSEAVQTGELFF
TGTGCCAGCAGTGAAGCGGTCCAGACCGGGGAGCTGTTTTTT
>once|TRBV9|NA|TRBJ1-4
CASSGQGSEKLFF
TGTGCCAGCAGCGGGCAGGGGAGCGAAAAACTGTTTTTT
>once|TRBV19|TRBD1|TRBJ1-1
CASSKGGTGGDRAFF
TGTGCCAGTAGTAAGGGTGGGACAGGGGGAGATCGAGCTTTCTTT
>NA|TRBV7-9|TRBD2|TRBJ2-1
CASSTRSGTSGRGREQFF
TGTGCCAGCAGCACCCGATCCGGGACTAGCGGGAGGGGCCGGGAGCAGTTCTTC
>NA|TRBV5-4|NA|TRBJ2-1
CASSPSSGEEFF
TGTGCCAGCAGCCCCTCTTCGGGGGAAGAGTTCTTC
>NA|TRBV7-9|TRBD2|TRBJ2-1
CASSHPRGGGPQFF
TGTGCCAGCAGCCACCCCAGGGGCGGGGGGCCTCAGTTCTTC